Listed here are 25 T cell receptor beta chains from one sample, sequenced in a study of cytomegalovirus exposure and HLA in healthy donors. The PCR was carried out with 60 Vbeta primers and 13 Jbeta primers. Repertoires were generated with immunoSEQ multiplex PCR, while TCRdb's copy carries only in-frame clones and drops some. The sample consists of some 120,000 clones, over 75% of them appearing once. The sequenced sample was PBMCs. Every receptor here comes from a woman in her late teens or twenties in good health and CMV-seronegative.

The gene calls are TRBV7-2 and TRBJ2-1, with 14 bases matching TRBD2. The CDR3 spans 16 residues. Germline V gives CDR1 SGHTA, CDR2 FQGNSA. With V trimmed by 5 bases and J by 4 bases, 4 bases remained unmatched. CDR3 in amino acids: CASSEGLAGGYNEQFF. DNA of the CDR3: TGTGCCAGCAGCGAAGGACTAGCGGGAGGATACAATGAGCAGTTCTTC.

The chain has TRBV30 and TRBJ2-4; the D gene is possibly TRBD1 (5 bases). The germline CDR1 and CDR2 sequences are GTSNPN and SVGIG (reference sequence). The length of the CDR3 is 14 residues. Trimming took off 3 bases at V and 12 bases at J, with 21 bases between the two ends. CDR3 protein: CAWRTGSASDSQYF. The CDR3 DNA is TGTGCCTGGAGGACCGGGTCCGCTTCAGACAGTCAGTACTTC. Full variable domain (outside the CDR3, taken from reference TRBV30 and TRBJ2-4): SQTIHQWPATLVQPVGSPLSLECTVEGTSNPNLYWYRQAAGRGLQLLFYSVGIGQISSEVPQNLSASRPQDRQFILSSKKLLLSDSGFYLCAWRTGSASDSQYFGAGTRLSVL.

The V call is TRBV5-1, the J call TRBJ1-1; D perhaps matches TRBD1 (6 bases). Per germline, CDR1 SGHRS and CDR2 YFSETQ. V shed 2 bases and J shed 1 base, with 9 bases lying between them. This CDR3 is 14 amino acids long. DNA of the CDR3: TGCGCCAGCAGCTTACAGGGTTGGAACACTGAAGCTTTCTTT. Translating it yields CASSLQGWNTEAFF. Full variable domain (remainder filled in from reference TRBV5-1 and TRBJ1-1): KAGVTQTPRYLIKTRGQQVTLSCSPISGHRSVSWYQQTPGQGLQFLFEYFSETQRNKGNFPGRFSGRQFSNSRSEMNVSTLELGDSALYLCASSLQGWNTEAFFGQGTRLTVV.

A note on this clone: Other DNA variants within this sample encode the same CDR3. The chain is built from TRBV5-1 and TRBJ1-2; D is ambiguous. Germline assignment: CDR1 SGHRS and CDR2 YFSETQ. Trimming shortened V by 0 bases and J by 4 bases, and 10 bases separated the two germline ends. The CDR3 is 14 residues long. CDR3 coding DNA: TGCGCCAGCAGCTTGGGCGGAACCCCCTATGGCTACACCTTC. It codes for CASSLGGTPYGYTF.

The table lists this clone with a count of one. This sequence joins TRBV5-1 and TRBJ1-4, with 7 bases aligning to TRBD1. Germline CDR1 and CDR2: SGHRS and YFSETQ. J gave up 10 bases and V 3 bases, and 15 bases lay outside the gene matches. CDR3 length equals 16 residues. CDR3: CASSYFTQGEMGKLFF. In DNA, the CDR3 is TGCGCCAGCAGCTATTTTACGCAGGGGGAGATGGGAAAACTGTTTTTT.

CDR3 nucleotide sequence: TGTGCCAGTAACGGAGCGGGACTTTTGAACTATGGCTACACCTTC. It is translated as CASNGAGLLNYGYTF. The chain links TRBV19 to TRBJ1-2; a possible D gene is TRBD1 (5 bases). This CDR3 spans 15 amino acids. The germline V gene encodes CDR1 LNHDA and CDR2 SQIVND (reference sequence). V gave up 7 bases and J gave up 2 bases, with 17 bases separating them.

The gene calls are TRBV6-5 and TRBJ1-2; TRBD1 aligns across 7 bases. V lost 6 bases and J lost 4; bases outside the gene matches: 8. Looked up from germline, CDR1 is MNHEY and CDR2 is SVGAGI. The CDR3 has 14 residues. The CDR3 coding sequence is TGTGCCAGCAGGGCTTTGACAGGGAGCTATGGCTACACCTTC. It is translated as CASRALTGSYGYTF.

The CDR3 sequence: CASSLVLTYNEQFF. The CDR3 DNA follows: TGTGCCAGCAGCCTAGTACTAACATACAATGAGCAGTTCTTC. This chain connects TRBV7-2 to TRBJ2-1; D gene unclear. The CDR3 is 14 residues long. Germline values: CDR1 SGHTA, CDR2 FQGNSA. Trimming left V 5 bases short and J 4 bases short, with 12 bases between.

The chain recombines TRBV30 with TRBJ1-6; D not resolved. Germline CDR1 GTSNPN, CDR2 SVGIG (reference sequence). This CDR3 contains 17 residues. Between the trimmed V and J ends, which lost 3 bases and 0 bases, there was a span of 15 bases. The CDR3 is CAWRPPSPGSYNSPLHF. The CDR3 nucleotides are TGTGCCTGGAGGCCGCCTTCCCCCGGCTCCTATAATTCACCCCTCCACTTT. The full variable domain, in which reference TRBV30 and TRBJ1-6 provide the parts outside the CDR3, is SQTIHQWPATLVQPVGSPLSLECTVEGTSNPNLYWYRQAAGRGLQLLFYSVGIGQISSEVPQNLSASRPQDRQFILSSKKLLLSDSGFYLCAWRPPSPGSYNSPLHFGNGTRLTVT.

This rearrangement joins TRBV7-6 to TRBJ1-1; D gene ambiguous. The CDR3 sequence is 14 residues long. The germline CDR1 and CDR2 sequences are SGHVS and FNYEAQ. Trimming removed 0 bases from V and 10 bases from J, with 15 bases in between. The CDR3 region has the DNA TGTGCCAGCAGCTTAGCGCTAGATCTTCGCGGAGCTTTCTTT. This translates into CASSLALDLRGAFF.

The V and J genes are TRBV7-6 and TRBJ2-5; TRBD1 aligns across 10 bases. The J call may be wrong; the DNA end is better matched by TRBJ2-7. The germline CDR1 and CDR2 sequences are SGHVS and FNYEAQ. The CDR3 spans 15 residues. CDR3 coding DNA: TGTGCCAGCAGCCTGGGACAGGGGAGCTCCTACGAGCAGTACTTC. Its protein product is CASSLGQGSSYEQYF.

J is TRBJ2-7 and V is TRBV9, with 8 bases matching TRBD2. Losses at the gene ends were 4 bases for V and 4 bases for J; bases not matched to a gene: 22. Germline lookup yields CDR1 SGDLS and CDR2 YYNGEE. The CDR3 consists of 19 residues. The CDR3 spells CASSPWESGGPLGGYEQYF. The CDR3 region has the DNA TGTGCCAGCAGCCCCTGGGAGAGCGGGGGACCACTAGGTGGGTACGAGCAGTACTTC. The complete variable domain, with remaining parts taken from reference TRBV9 and TRBJ2-7, reads DSGVTQTPKHLITATGQRVTLRCSPRSGDLSVYWYQQSLDQGLQFLIQYYNGEERAKGNILERFSAQQFPDLHSELNLSSLELGDSALYFCASSPWESGGPLGGYEQYFGPGTRLTVT.

The V gene is TRBV5-1, the J gene TRBJ1-2, with D uncertain. V was clipped by 4 bases and J by 7 bases, with 11 bases between them. The CDR3 extends over 12 amino acids. Germline CDR1 SGHRS, CDR2 YFSETQ. The CDR3 DNA follows: TGCGCCAGCAGCCCAGGAAGTGGTGGCTACACCTTC. Encoded protein: CASSPGSGGYTF. The full variable domain, in which reference TRBV5-1 and TRBJ1-2 provide the parts outside the CDR3, is KAGVTQTPRYLIKTRGQQVTLSCSPISGHRSVSWYQQTPGQGLQFLFEYFSETQRNKGNFPGRFSGRQFSNSRSEMNVSTLELGDSALYLCASSPGSGGYTFGSGTRLTVV.

The chain is built from TRBV27 and TRBJ2-2; unclear D gene. The CDR3 has 13 amino acids. Trimming took off 0 bases at V and 5 bases at J, with 4 bases between the two ends. Looked up from germline, CDR1 is MNHEY and CDR2 is SMNVEV (reference sequence). The CDR3 nucleotides are TGTGCCAGCAGTTTATCTCTGACCGGGGAGCTGTTTTTT. As protein: CASSLSLTGELFF.

This clone was observed a handful of times. The CDR3 DNA follows: TGTGCCAGCAGCCAATTTAACCGGGGAGTGCAGGCCGGGGAGCTGTTTTTT. Encoded protein: CASSQFNRGVQAGELFF. V is TRBV7-8 and J is TRBJ2-2; D may be TRBD2 (5 bases). Germline CDR1 is SGHVS and CDR2 is FQNEAQ. The CDR3 consists of 17 residues. V lost 5 bases, J lost 6 bases, and 22 bases lay in between.

The V gene is TRBV6-6, the J gene TRBJ1-2; 7 bases map to TRBD1. Trimming took 7 bases from V and 8 from J; bases not matched to a gene: 10. This CDR3 contains 13 residues. CDR1 and CDR2 from the germline V gene are MNHNY and SVGAGI (reference sequence). As DNA, the CDR3 is TGTGCCAGCAACCCGACAGGGAGCCTCGGCTACACCTTC. It codes for CASNPTGSLGYTF.

As concerns this clone: A junction end diverges from the germline sequence, so it may reflect a read error. V gene TRBV27 combines with J gene TRBJ1-5, with 7 bases fitting TRBD1. Germline CDR1 is MNHEY and CDR2 is SMNVEV (reference sequence). CDR3 length equals 14 residues. The CDR3 spells CAGSVTGLGQPQHF. DNA for the CDR3: TGTGCCGGCAGCGTGACAGGGTTAGGTCAGCCCCAGCATTTT.

This chain links TRBV27 with TRBJ1-5; TRBD1 agrees at 8 bases. The germline gives CDR1 MNHEY, CDR2 SMNVEV (reference sequence). The length of the CDR3 is 12 residues. The V segment lost 6 bases and the J segment 6 bases; nucleotides outside the gene matches: 1. The CDR3 loop reads CASRTGVQPQHF. As DNA, the CDR3 is TGTGCCAGCAGGACAGGGGTTCAGCCCCAGCATTTT.

V is TRBV2 and J is TRBJ2-1, with 10 bases identical to TRBD2. Per germline, CDR1 SNHLY and CDR2 FYNNEI. Trimming cost V 7 bases and J 7 bases; bases outside gene matches: 4. The CDR3 spans 13 residues. The CDR3 region has the DNA TGTGCCAGCACGACTAGCGGGTTAAATGAGCAGTTCTTC. As protein: CASTTSGLNEQFF.

The chain recombines TRBV11-2 with TRBJ2-7, with 8 bases lining up with TRBD2. V lost 0 bases, J lost 2 bases, and 6 bases stayed unmatched. The CDR3 runs to 16 residues. Germline values: CDR1 SGHAT, CDR2 FQNNGV. The CDR3 is CASSLDPRGGTYEQYF. CDR3 in DNA: TGTGCCAGCAGCTTAGATCCTCGGGGGGGAACCTACGAGCAGTACTTC.

This clone was observed a handful of times. This rearrangement joins TRBV6-6 to TRBJ2-2, with a weak D call TRBD1 (5 bases). The germline V gene encodes CDR1 MNHNY and CDR2 SVGAGI (reference sequence). This CDR3 comprises 15 residues. V gave up 5 bases and J gave up 1 base, with 11 bases separating them. The CDR3 nucleotides are TGTGCCAGCAGTACTCGTAGGGGGAACACCGGGGAGCTGTTTTTT. Its translation is CASSTRRGNTGELFF.

This clone was recorded only once. The chain has TRBV5-4 and TRBJ1-2; tentatively, D is TRBD1 (6 bases). The CDR3 has 11 amino acids. Germline V CDR1 and CDR2: SGHNT, YYREEE (reference sequence). V gave up 3 bases and J gave up 9 bases, with 9 bases separating them. Written as DNA, the CDR3 is TGTGCCAGCAGCTCAGGACAGCGCTACACCTTC. It is translated as CASSSGQRYTF.

This chain links TRBV18 with TRBJ2-7; 7 nucleotides line up with TRBD2. V shed 6 bases, J shed 2 bases, and the junction held 10 bases outside the gene matches. The CDR3 contains 15 residues. Germline V gene lookup returns CDR1 KGHSH and CDR2 LQKENI. CDR3 in DNA: TGTGCCAGCTCTCCGATAAGCGGGGCGCCCTACGAGCAGTACTTC. Amino acid sequence: CASSPISGAPYEQYF.

This clone is a singleton in its sample. This chain links TRBV5-5 with TRBJ1-2; D is possibly TRBD1 (5 bases). Germline V gene lookup returns CDR1 SGHKS and CDR2 YYEKEE (reference sequence). V was clipped by 2 bases and J by 4 bases, with 18 bases between them. CDR3 length equals 16 residues. This CDR3 is CASSLALGLRVYGYTF. The CDR3 region has the DNA TGTGCCAGCAGCTTAGCATTGGGACTAAGGGTCTATGGCTACACCTTC.

The J gene is TRBJ1-2, the V gene TRBV7-9; 7 positions agree with TRBD1. This CDR3 region has 14 residues. V dropped 3 bases and J dropped 3; count of bases not matched to a gene: 4. The V gene's germline CDR1 is SEHNR and CDR2 FQNEAQ (reference sequence). Here the CDR3 DNA reads TGTGCCAGCAGCTTGGCCACAGGGGACTATGGCTACACCTTC. This translates into CASSLATGDYGYTF.